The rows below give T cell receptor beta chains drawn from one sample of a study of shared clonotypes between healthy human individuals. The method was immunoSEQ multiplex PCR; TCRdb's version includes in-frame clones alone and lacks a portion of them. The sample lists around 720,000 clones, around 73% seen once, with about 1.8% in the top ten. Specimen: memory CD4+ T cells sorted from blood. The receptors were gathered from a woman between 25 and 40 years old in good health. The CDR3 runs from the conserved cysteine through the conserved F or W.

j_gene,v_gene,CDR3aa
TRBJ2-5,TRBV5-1,CASSQGQGLETQYF
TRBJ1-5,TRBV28,CASSFLVTGKDQPQHF
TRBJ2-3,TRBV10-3,CAISESQGARDTQYF
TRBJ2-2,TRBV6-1,CASRETRTTGELFF
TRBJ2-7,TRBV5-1,CASSLRGADEQYF
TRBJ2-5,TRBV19,CASSITGLLQETQYF
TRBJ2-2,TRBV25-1,CASSDRQGAVNTGELFF
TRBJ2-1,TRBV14,CASSQDSGEQFF
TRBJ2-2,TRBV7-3,CASSLQGQGNTGELFF
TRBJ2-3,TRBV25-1,CASSREGSTDTQYF
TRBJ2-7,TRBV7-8,CASSLLGRELYEQYF
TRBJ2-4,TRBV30,CAWSDAKNIQYF
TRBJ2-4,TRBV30,CAWSVGQENIQYF
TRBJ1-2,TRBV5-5,CASSLIQGRHGYTF
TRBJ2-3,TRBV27,CASSIGQGGDTQYF
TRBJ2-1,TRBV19,CASTLGLAGNNEQFF
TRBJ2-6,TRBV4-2,CASSQDGLAGGRWGANVLTF
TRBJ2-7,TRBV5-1,CASSPGTSGLYEQYF
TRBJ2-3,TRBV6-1,CASSGSRGRGTDTQYF
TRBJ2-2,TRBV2,CASSGDVTGELFF
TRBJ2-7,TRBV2,CASNPRTSGRHEQYF
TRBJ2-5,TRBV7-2,CASSQRYQETQYF
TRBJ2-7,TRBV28,CASSLLSLGRVQYF
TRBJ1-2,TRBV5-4,CASTGGGLNYGYTF
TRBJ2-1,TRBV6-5,CASSSPTDIQFF
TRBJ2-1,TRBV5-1,CASSLTSGLQFF
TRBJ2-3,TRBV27,CASSLRRGGKDTQYF
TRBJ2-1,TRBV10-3,CAISIQGRSGEQFF
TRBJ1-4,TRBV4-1,CASSRMTGGYAGSTNEKLFF
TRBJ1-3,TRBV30,CAWEVKGSGNTIYF
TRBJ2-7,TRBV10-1,CASSWTSTYEQYF
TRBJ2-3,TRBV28,CASSFRLRYTDTQYF
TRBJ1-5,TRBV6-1,CASRQGQQPQHF
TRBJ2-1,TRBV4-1,CASSQVANEQFF
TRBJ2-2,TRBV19,CASKLAGAGELFF
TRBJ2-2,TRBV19,CASSMTGRQPNTGELFF
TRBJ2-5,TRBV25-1,CASSVVGVRETQYF
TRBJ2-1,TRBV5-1,CASGVAGYEQFF
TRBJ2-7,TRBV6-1,CASSELALTYEQYF
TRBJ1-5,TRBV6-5,CASSSGQEFSNQPQHF
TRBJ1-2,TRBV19,CASSMGQGEDYGYTF
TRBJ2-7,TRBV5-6,CASSDRTSGRTYEQYF
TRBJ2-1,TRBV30,CAWRLGAGGDNEQFF
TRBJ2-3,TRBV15,CATSRGGTSGTDTQYF
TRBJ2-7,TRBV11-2,CASSLVSSYEQYF
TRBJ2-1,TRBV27,CASSLEGSYNEQFF